This T cell receptor beta chain is drawn from a study of blood T cells in healthy people across ages. Through a sample-barcoded 5' primer and a J-beta primer mix, a second PCR was run for about 6 to 11 cycles. Tagging of each cDNA molecule was performed by a template-switch adaptor with 12 random nucleotides. Via MiXCR, TCRdb re-called the 5' RACE reads, giving one row per CDR3 protein. The sample lists about 1,600,000 distinct CDR3 sequences; around two fifths were seen once. V gave up 3 bases and J gave up 6 bases; unmatched junction bases: 1. Germline V gene lookup returns CDR1 SGHRS and CDR2 YFSETQ. The length of the CDR3 is 12 residues. About this clonotype itself: What it recognizes is unknown.

Study-wide results and caveats: Naive CD4+ cells and diversity were both higher in long-lived donors than in aged donors. No conclusive comparison of naive versus antigen-experienced cells was possible with unsorted PBMCs.

The sequenced sample consisted of blood. The sequence derives from a woman between 18 and 30 years old in good health. This chain links TRBV5-1 with TRBJ2-7, with 9 bases lining up with TRBD1. CDR3 sequence: CASSWDRAEQYF. In DNA form, the CDR3 reads TGCGCCAGCAGCTGGGACAGGGCCGAGCAGTACTTC.